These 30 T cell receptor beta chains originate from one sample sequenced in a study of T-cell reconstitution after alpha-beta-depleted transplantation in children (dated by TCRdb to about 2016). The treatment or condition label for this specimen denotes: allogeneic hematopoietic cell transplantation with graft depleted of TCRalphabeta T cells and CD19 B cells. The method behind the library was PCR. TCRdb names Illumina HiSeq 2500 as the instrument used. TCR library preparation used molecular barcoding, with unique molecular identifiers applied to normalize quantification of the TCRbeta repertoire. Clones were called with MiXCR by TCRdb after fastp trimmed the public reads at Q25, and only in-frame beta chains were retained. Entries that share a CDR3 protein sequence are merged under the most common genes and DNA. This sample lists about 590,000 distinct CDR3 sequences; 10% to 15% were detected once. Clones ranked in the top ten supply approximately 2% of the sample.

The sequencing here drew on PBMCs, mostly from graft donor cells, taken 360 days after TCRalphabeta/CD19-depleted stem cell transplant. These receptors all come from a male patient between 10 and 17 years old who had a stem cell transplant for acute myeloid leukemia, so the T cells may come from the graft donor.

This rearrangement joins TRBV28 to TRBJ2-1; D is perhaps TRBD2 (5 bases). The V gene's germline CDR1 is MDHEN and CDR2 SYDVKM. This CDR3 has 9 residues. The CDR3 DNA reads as TGTGACCCGGGGTGGGTCGTGTTCTTC. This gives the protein CDPGWVVFF.

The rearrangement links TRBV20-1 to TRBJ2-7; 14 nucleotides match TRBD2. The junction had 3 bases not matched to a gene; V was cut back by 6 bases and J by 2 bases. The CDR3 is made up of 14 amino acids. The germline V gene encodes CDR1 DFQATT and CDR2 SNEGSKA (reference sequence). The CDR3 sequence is CSARTSGGTYEQYF. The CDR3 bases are TGCAGTGCCCGGACTAGCGGGGGGACCTACGAGCAGTACTTC.

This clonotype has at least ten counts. CDR3 DNA: TGTGCCAGCAGTTACTGGAGGGGGGAATCGAACACCGGGGAGCTGTTTTTT. It yields the protein CASSYWRGESNTGELFF. V usage is TRBV6-2 or TRBV6-3 and J usage is TRBJ2-2; D tentatively reads TRBD1 or TRBD2 (6 bases each). Trimming removed 1 base at V and 0 bases at J, with 12 bases between. CDR1 and CDR2 from the germline V gene are MNHEY and SVGEGT. The CDR3 extends over 17 amino acids.

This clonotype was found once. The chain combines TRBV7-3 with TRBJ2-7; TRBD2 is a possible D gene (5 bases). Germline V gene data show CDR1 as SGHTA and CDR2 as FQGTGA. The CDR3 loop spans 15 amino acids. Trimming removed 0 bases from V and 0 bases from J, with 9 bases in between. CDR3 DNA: TGTGCCAGCAGCTTAACCCCCGGGGACTCCTACGAGCAGTACTTC. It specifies CASSLTPGDSYEQYF. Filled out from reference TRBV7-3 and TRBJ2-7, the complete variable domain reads GAGVSQTPSNKVTEKGKYVELRCDPISGHTALYWYRQSLGQGPEFLIYFQGTGAADDSGLPNDRFFAVRPEGSVSTLKIQRTERGDSAVYLCASSLTPGDSYEQYFGPGTRLTVT.

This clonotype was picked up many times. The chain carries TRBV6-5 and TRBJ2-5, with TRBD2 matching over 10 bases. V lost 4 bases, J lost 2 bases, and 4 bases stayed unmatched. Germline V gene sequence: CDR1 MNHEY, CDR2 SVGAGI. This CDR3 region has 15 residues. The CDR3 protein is CASSWLAGVQETQYF. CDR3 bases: TGTGCCAGCAGTTGGCTAGCGGGAGTACAAGAGACCCAGTACTTC.

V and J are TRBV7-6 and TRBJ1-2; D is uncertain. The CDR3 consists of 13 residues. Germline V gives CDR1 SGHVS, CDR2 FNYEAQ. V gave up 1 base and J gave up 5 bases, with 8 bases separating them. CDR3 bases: TGTGCCAGCAGCTTAGTATGGGGTTATGGCTACACCTTC. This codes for CASSLVWGYGYTF.

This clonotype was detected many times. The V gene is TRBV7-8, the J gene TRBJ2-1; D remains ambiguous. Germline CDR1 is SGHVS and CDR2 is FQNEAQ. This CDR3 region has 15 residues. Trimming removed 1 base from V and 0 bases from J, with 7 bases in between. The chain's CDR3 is CASSLEVSSYNEQFF. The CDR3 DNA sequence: TGTGCCAGCAGCTTAGAGGTTAGCTCCTACAATGAGCAGTTCTTC.

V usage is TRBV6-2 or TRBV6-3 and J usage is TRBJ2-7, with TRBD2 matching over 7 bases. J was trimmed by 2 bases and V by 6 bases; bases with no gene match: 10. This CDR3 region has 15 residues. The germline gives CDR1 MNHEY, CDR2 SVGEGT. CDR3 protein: CASSRGGLRTYEQYF. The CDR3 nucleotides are TGTGCCAGCAGCCGCGGGGGACTTCGAACCTACGAGCAGTACTTC.

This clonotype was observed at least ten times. CDR3 amino acids: CASRPSGRHLTDTQYF. As DNA, the CDR3 is TGTGCCAGCAGACCCAGCGGGAGGCACCTCACAGATACGCAGTATTTT. The chain combines TRBV28 with TRBJ2-3; TRBD2 aligns across 9 bases. CDR1 and CDR2 from the germline V gene are MDHEN and SYDVKM. The CDR3 consists of 16 residues. The V gene end was trimmed by 6 bases and the J gene end by 2 bases; junction bases not matched to a gene: 9. Combining the CDR3 with reference TRBV28 and TRBJ2-3 gives the whole variable domain DVKVTQSSRYLVKRTGEKVFLECVQDMDHENMFWYRQDPGLGLRLIYFSYDVKMKEKGDIPEGYSVSREKKERFSLILESASTNQTSMYLCASRPSGRHLTDTQYFGPGTRLTVL.

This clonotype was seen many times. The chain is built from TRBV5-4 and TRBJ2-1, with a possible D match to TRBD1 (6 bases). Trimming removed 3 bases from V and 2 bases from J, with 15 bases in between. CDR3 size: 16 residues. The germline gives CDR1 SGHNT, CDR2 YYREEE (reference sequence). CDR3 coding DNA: TGTGCCAGCAGCTCCGTAAGGGACAAAGCCTACAATGAGCAGTTCTTC. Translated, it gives CASSSVRDKAYNEQFF.

CDR3 DNA sequence: TGTGCCAGCAGCCCTAAAATGACCGGGGAGCTGTTTTTT. As protein: CASSPKMTGELFF. The rearrangement uses TRBV7-2 and TRBJ2-2; no clear D gene. Trimming stripped 5 bases from V and 5 bases from J, with 9 bases between. The CDR3 is 13 amino acids. Germline CDR1 and CDR2: SGHTA and FQGNSA.

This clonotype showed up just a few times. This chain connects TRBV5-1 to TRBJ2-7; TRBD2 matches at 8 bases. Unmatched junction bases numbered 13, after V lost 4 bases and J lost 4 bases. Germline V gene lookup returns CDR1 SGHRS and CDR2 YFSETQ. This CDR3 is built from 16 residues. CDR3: CASSVNPRLAMYEQYF. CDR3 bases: TGCGCCAGCAGCGTTAATCCTCGACTAGCGATGTACGAGCAGTACTTC. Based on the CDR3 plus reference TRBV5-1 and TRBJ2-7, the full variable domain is KAGVTQTPRYLIKTRGQQVTLSCSPISGHRSVSWYQQTPGQGLQFLFEYFSETQRNKGNFPGRFSGRQFSNSRSEMNVSTLELGDSALYLCASSVNPRLAMYEQYFGPGTRLTVT.

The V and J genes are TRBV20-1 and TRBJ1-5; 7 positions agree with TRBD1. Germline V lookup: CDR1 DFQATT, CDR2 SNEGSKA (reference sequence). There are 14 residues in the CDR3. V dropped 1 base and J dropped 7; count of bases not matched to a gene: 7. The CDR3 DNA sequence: TGCAGTGCTAGAGTTACGACAGGGATACAGCCCCAGCATTTT. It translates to CSARVTTGIQPQHF.

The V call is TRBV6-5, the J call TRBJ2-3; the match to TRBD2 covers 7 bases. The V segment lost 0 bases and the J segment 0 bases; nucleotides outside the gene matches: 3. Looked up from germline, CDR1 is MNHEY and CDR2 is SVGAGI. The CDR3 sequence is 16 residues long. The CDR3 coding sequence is TGTGCCAGCAGTTACTCGAGACTAGCTAGCACAGATACGCAGTATTTT. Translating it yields CASSYSRLASTDTQYF.

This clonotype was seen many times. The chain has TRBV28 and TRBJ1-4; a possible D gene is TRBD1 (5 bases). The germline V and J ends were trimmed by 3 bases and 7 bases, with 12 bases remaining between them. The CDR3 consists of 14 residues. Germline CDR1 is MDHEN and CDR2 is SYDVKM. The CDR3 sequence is CASSLEGLSEKLFF. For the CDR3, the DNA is TGTGCCAGCAGTTTGGAGGGACTAAGTGAAAAACTGTTTTTT. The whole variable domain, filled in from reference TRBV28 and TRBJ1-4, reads DVKVTQSSRYLVKRTGEKVFLECVQDMDHENMFWYRQDPGLGLRLIYFSYDVKMKEKGDIPEGYSVSREKKERFSLILESASTNQTSMYLCASSLEGLSEKLFFGSGTQLSVL.

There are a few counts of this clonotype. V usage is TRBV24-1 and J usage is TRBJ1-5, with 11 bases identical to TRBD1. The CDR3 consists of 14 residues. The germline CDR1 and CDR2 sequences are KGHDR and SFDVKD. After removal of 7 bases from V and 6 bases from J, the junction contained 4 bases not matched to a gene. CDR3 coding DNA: TGTGCCACCAGGGGACAGGGGGAAGCTCAGCCCCAGCATTTT. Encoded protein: CATRGQGEAQPQHF.

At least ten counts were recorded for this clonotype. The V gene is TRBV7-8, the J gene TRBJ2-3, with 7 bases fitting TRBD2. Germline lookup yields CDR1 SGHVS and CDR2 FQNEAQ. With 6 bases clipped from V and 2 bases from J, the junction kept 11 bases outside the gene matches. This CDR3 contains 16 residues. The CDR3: CASRQGPSGFTDTQYF. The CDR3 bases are TGTGCCAGCAGACAAGGGCCTAGCGGATTCACAGATACGCAGTATTTT.

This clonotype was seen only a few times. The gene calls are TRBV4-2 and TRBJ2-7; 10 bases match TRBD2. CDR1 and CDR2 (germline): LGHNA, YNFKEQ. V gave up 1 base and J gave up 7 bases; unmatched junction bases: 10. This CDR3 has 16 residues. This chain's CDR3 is CASSQGASGRVGEQYF. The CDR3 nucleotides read TGTGCCAGCAGCCAAGGGGCTAGCGGGAGAGTTGGAGAGCAGTACTTC.

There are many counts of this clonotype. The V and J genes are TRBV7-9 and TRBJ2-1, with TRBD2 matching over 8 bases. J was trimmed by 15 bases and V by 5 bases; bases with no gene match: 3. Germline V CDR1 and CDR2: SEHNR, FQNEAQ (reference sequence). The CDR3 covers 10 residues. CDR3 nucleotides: TGTGCCAGCAGCCCCGGGGGGGGGTTCTTC. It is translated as CASSPGGGFF. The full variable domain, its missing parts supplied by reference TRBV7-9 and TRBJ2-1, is DTGVSQNPRHKITKRGQNVTFRCDPISEHNRLYWYRQTLGQGPEFLTYFQNEAQLEKSRLLSDRFSAERPKGSFSTLEIQRTEQGDSAMYLCASSPGGGFFGPGTRLTVL.

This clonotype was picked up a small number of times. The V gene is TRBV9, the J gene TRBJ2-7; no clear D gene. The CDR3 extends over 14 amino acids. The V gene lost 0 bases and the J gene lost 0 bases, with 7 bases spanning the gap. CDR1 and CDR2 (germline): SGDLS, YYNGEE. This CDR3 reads CASSVGPTSYEQYF. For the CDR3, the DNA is TGTGCCAGCAGCGTAGGACCGACCTCCTACGAGCAGTACTTC.

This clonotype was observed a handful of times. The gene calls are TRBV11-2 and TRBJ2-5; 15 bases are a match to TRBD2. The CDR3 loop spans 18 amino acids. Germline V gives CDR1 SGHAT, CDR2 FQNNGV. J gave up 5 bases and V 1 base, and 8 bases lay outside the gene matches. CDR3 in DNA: TGTGCCAGCAGCTTAGGAGGACTAGCGGGAGGGCGAGAGGAGACCCAGTACTTC. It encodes CASSLGGLAGGREETQYF.

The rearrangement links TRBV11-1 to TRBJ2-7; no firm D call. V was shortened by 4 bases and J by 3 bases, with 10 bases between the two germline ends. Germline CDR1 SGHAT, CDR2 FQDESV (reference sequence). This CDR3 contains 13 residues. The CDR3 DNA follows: TGTGCCAGCAGCTGGTCAATGAACTACGAGCAGTACTTC. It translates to CASSWSMNYEQYF.

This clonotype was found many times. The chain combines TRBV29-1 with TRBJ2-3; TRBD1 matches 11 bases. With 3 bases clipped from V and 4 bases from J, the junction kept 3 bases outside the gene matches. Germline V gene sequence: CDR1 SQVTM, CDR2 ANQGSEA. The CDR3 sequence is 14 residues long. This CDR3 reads CSVERTGGPDTQYF. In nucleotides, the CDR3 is TGCAGCGTTGAGCGGACAGGGGGCCCAGATACGCAGTATTTT.

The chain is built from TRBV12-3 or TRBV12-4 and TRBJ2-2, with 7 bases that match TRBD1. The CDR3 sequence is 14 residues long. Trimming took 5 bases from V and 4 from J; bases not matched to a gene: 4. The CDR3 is CASSPTGPTGELFF. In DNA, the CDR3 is TGTGCCAGCAGTCCGACAGGGCCCACCGGGGAGCTGTTTTTT.

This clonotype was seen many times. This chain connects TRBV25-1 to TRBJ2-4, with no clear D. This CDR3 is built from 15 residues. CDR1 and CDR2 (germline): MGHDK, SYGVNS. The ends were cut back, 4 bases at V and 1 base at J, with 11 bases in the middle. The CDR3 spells CASSASPGAKNIQYF. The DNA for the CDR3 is TGTGCCAGCAGTGCATCCCCTGGGGCCAAAAACATTCAGTACTTC.

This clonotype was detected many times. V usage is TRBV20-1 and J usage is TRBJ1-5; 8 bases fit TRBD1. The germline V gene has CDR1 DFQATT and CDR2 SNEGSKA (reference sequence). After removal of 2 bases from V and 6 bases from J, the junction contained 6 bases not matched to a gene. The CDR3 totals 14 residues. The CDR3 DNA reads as TGCAGTGCTAGACCCAACAGGGGGACTCAGCCCCAGCATTTT. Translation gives CSARPNRGTQPQHF.

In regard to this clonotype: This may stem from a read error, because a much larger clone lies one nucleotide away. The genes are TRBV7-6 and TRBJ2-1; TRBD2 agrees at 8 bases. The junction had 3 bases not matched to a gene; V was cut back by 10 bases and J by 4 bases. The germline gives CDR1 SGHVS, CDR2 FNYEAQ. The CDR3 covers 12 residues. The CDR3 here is CANTSGYNEQFF. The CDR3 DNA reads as TGTGCCAACACTAGCGGATACAATGAGCAGTTCTTC. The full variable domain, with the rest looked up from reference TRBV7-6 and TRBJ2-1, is GAGVSQSPRYKVTKRGQDVALRCDPISGHVSLYWYRQALGQGPEFLTYFNYEAQQDKSGLPNDRFSAERPEGSISTLTIQRTEQRDSAMYRCANTSGYNEQFFGPGTRLTVL.

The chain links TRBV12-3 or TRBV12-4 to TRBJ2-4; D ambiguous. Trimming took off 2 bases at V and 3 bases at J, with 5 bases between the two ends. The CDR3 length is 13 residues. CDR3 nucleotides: TGTGCCAGCAGTTTATTCGGCAAAAACATTCAGTACTTC. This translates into CASSLFGKNIQYF.

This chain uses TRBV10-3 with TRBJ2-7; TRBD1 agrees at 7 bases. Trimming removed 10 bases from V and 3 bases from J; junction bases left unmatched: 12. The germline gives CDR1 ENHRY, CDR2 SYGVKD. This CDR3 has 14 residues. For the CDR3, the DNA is TGTGCCACCTCCGGACTTCGGACAGGCTACGAGCAGTACTTC. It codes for CATSGLRTGYEQYF.

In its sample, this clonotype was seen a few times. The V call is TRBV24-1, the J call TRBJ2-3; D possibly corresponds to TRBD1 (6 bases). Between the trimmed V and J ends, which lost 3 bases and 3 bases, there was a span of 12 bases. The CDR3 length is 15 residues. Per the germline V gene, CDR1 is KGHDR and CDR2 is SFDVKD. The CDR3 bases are TGTGCCACCAGTGATCCAAGGACAGTTACAGATACGCAGTATTTT. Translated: CATSDPRTVTDTQYF.